This TCR beta chain was recorded in a study of CXCR3-negative and CXCR3-positive naive CD8 T cells. General study points: Diversity ran similarly high across both naive subsets but far lower in memory CD8+ cells. CXCR3 expression partially decreased after cryopreservation; most assays used fresh PBMCs.

Carrying UMI labels, the TRB cDNA libraries were prepared through 5' RACE. TCRdb reanalyzed the 5' RACE reads and collapses them to one entry per CDR3 protein, without DNA. The sample totals 25,000 to 35,000 distinct CDR3 sequences. The CDR3 totals 17 residues. Germline values: CDR1 SGHTA, CDR2 FQGNSA. By frequency, this clonotype is medium-sized (0.01 to 0.1%). Its matching antigen is unknown. Triplicate sorting captured about 320,000 cells each from every CD8+ T cell subset. This receptor was taken from a human donor in good health. Some clones in this sample may be carry-over from other donors' samples. V is TRBV7-2 and J is TRBJ2-1; TCRdb outputs TRBD2, but without DNA this stays unchecked. Sequencing used memory CD8+ T cells from blood. CDR3 in amino acids: CASSLGLAGGPYNEQFF.